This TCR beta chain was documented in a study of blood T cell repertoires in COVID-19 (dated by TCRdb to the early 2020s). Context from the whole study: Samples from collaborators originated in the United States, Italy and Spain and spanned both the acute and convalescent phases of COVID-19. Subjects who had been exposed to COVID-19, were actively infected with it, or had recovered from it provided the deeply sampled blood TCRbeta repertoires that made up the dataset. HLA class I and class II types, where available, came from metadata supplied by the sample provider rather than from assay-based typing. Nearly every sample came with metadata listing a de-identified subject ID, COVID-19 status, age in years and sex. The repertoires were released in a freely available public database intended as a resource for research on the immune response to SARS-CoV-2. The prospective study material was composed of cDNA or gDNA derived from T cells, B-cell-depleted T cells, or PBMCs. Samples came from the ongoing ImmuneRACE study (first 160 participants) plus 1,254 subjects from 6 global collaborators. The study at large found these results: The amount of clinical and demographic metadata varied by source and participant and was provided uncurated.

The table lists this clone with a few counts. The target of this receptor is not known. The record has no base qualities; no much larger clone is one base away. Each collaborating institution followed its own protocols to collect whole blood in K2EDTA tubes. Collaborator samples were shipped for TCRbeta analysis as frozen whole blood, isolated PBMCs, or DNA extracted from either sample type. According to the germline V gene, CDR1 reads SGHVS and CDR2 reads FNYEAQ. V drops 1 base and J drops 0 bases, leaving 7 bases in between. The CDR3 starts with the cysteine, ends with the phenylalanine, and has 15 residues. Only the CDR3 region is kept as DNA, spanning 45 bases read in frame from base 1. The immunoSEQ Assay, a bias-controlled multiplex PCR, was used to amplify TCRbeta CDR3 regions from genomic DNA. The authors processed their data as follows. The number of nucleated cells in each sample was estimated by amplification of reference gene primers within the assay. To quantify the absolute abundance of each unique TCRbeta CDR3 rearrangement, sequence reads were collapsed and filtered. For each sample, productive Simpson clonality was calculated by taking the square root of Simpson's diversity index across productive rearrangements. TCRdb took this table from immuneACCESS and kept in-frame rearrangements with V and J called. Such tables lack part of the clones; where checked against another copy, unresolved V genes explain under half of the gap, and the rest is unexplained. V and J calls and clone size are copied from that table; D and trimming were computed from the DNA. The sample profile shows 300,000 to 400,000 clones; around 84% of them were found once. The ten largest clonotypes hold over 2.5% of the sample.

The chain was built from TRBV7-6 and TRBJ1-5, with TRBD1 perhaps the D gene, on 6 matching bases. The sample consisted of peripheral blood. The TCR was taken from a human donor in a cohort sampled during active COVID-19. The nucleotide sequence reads TGTGCCAGCAGCTTAGAGACAGGTAGCAATCAGCCCCAGCATTTT. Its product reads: CASSLETGSNQPQHF.